Listed below are T cell receptor beta chains from one sample, sequenced in a study of T cells in Graves' hyperthyroidism and ophthalmopathy. TCRdb passed the multiplex PCR reads through MiXCR, listing each CDR3 protein once. The data show 700,000 or so distinct CDR3 sequences, roughly 15% seen once. The sample comprised blood. These TCRs come from a young man with Graves' hyperthyroidism. Both conserved end residues are trimmed from each CDR3.

v_call cdr3_aa
TRBV2 ASRVGTGNEKLF
TRBV20-1 SEAPGLALNNEQF
TRBV20-1 SASGSGIEGAYNEQF
TRBV14 ASSQEVAGAREQF
TRBV6-1 ASREGGGRGEKLF
TRBV29-1 SAGSTAYEQY
TRBV18 ASSPRDRAKAY
TRBV2 ASKRGAETQY
TRBV28 ASRDRFRTDTQY
TRBV20-1 SARALGLAGIGEQF
TRBV12-3/TRBV12-4 ASRASGRLNEQF
TRBV6-1 ASSYREADTQY
TRBV20-1 SARGLGHSPNTEAF
TRBV29-1 SVERESYQETQY
TRBV12-3/TRBV12-4 ASSANPGLGANEQF
TRBV28 ASSAGTDGEKLF
TRBV20-1 SARDPSRGSTDTQY
TRBV20-1 SAPGVGRGGATDTQY
TRBV6-2/TRBV6-3 ASSSAGGRTWETQY
TRBV14 ASSQDSGQASSYEQY
TRBV27 ASSLSNRPGSEQF
TRBV6-2/TRBV6-3 ASSYNRVNTGELF
TRBV20-1 SARETGNNEKLF
TRBV4-3 ASSQGGGRGGYGYT
TRBV7-2 ASSLTERAPYEQY